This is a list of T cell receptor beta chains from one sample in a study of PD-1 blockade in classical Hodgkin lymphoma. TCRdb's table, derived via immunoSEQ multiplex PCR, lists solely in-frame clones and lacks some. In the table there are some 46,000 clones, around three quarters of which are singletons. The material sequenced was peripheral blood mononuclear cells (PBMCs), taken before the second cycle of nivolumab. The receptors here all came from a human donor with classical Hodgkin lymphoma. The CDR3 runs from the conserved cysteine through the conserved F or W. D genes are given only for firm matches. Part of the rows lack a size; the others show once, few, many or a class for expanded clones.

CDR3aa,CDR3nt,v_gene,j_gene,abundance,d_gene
CASSWIPGLHYEQYF,TGTGCCAGCAGTTGGATTCCGGGACTACACTACGAGCAGTACTTC,TRBV27,TRBJ2-7,-,TRBD2
CASRYPDSGGTDTQYF,TGTGCCAGCAGATATCCGGACAGTGGGGGCACAGATACGCAGTATTTT,TRBV28,TRBJ2-3,-,-
CASSLGGATDTQYF,TGTGCCAGCAGCCTCGGGGGGGCCACAGATACGCAGTATTTT,TRBV7-2,TRBJ2-3,-,TRBD2
CASRPTGMPEAFF,TGTGCCAGCAGGCCCACAGGGATGCCTGAAGCTTTCTTT,TRBV2,TRBJ1-1,-,-
CASSMSSVRGHTEAFF,TGTGCCAGTAGTATGTCGTCGGTCAGGGGGCACACTGAAGCTTTCTTT,TRBV19,TRBJ1-1,few,TRBD1
CASPKTGRLSGYTF,TGTGCCAGCCCCAAGACAGGGAGGCTTTCTGGCTACACCTTC,TRBV28,TRBJ1-2,few,TRBD1
CASSSSSGRLGNEQFF,TGTGCCAGCAGCTCATCGAGCGGGAGATTGGGTAATGAGCAGTTCTTC,TRBV7-3,TRBJ2-1,-,TRBD2
CASSEEVGASSEKLFF,TGTGCCAGCAGCGAGGAGGTGGGGGCAAGCAGTGAAAAACTGTTTTTT,TRBV9,TRBJ1-4,-,-
CASRPPERAGELFF,TGTGCCAGCAGACCACCCGAGAGGGCCGGGGAGCTGTTTTTT,TRBV28,TRBJ2-2,-,-
CATLDRALAGELFF,TGTGCCACACTAGACCGGGCCCTAGCCGGGGAGCTGTTTTTT,TRBV15,TRBJ2-2,-,-
CASSGDRGGEAFF,TGTGCCAGCAGTGGCGACAGAGGGGGTGAAGCTTTCTTT,TRBV2,TRBJ1-1,-,-
CASSLEQGHTQYF,TGTGCCAGCAGCTTGGAACAGGGCCATACGCAGTATTTT,TRBV5-4,TRBJ2-3,-,-
CASSFSTGGAYEQYF,TGCGCCAGCAGCTTTTCGACAGGGGGCGCGTACGAGCAGTACTTC,TRBV5-1,TRBJ2-7,-,TRBD1
CASSGGIGGSTDTQYF,TGTGCCAGCAGTGGCGGTATTGGGGGTAGCACAGATACGCAGTATTTT,TRBV2,TRBJ2-3,-,-